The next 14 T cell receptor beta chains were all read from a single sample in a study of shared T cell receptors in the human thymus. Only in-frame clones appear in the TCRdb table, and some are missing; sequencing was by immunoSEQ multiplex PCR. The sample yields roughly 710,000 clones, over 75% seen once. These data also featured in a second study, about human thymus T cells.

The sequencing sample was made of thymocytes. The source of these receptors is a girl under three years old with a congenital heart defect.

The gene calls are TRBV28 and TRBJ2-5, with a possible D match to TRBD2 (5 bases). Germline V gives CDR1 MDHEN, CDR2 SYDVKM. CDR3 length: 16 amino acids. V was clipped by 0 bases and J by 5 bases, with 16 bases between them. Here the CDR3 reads CASSLCSGVERETQYF. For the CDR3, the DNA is TGTGCCAGCAGTTTATGCTCGGGCGTAGAGCGGGAGACCCAGTACTTC.

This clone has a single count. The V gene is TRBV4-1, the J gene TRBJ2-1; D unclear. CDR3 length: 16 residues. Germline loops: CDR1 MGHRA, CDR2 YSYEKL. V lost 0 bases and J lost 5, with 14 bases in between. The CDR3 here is CASSQDLHAGNNEQFF. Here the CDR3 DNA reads TGCGCCAGCAGCCAAGACTTACACGCAGGCAACAATGAGCAGTTCTTC.

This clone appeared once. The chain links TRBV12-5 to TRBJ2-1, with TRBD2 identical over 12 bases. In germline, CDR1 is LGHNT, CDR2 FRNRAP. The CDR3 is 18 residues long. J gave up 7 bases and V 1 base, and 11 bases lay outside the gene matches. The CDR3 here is CASGLATSGGLLINEQFF. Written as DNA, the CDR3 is TGTGCTAGTGGTTTGGCCACTAGCGGGGGGCTCCTTATTAATGAGCAGTTCTTC.

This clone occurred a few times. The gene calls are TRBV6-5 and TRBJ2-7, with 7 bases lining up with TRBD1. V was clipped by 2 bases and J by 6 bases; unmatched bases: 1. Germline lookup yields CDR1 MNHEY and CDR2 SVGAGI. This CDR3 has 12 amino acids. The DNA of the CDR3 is TGTGCCAGCAGTTACAGGGGGCGCGAGCAGTACTTC. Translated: CASSYRGREQYF.

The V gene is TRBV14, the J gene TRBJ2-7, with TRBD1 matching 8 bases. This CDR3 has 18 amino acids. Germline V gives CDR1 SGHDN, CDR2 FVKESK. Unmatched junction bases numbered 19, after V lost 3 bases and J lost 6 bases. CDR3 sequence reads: CASSHKFAEQRQGPEQYF. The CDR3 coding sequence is TGTGCCAGCAGCCATAAGTTTGCCGAACAGCGACAGGGGCCCGAGCAGTACTTC.

In nucleotides, the CDR3 is TGTGCCAGCTCTCAAGGCGGGGACAGAAGAGTTGAAGCTTTCTTT. This codes for CASSQGGDRRVEAFF. This sequence joins TRBV6-5 and TRBJ1-1, with 7 bases fitting TRBD1. V was clipped by 8 bases and J by 7 bases; unmatched bases: 16. The CDR3 is 15 residues long. Germline V CDR1 and CDR2: MNHEY, SVGAGI.

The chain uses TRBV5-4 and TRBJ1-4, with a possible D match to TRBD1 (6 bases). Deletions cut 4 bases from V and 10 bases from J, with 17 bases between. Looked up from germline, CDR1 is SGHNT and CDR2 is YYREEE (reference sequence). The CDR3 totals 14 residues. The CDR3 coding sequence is TGTGCCAGCAGCACCCGTGGGGGCGTAGGAAAACTGTTTTTT. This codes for CASSTRGGVGKLFF.

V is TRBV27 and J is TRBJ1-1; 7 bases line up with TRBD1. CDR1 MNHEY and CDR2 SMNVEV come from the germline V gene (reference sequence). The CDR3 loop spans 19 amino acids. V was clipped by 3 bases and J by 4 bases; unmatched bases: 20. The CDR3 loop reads CASSFSHTTRTGRATEAFF. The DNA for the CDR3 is TGTGCCAGCAGTTTCTCTCACACCACTCGGACAGGACGCGCCACTGAAGCTTTCTTT.

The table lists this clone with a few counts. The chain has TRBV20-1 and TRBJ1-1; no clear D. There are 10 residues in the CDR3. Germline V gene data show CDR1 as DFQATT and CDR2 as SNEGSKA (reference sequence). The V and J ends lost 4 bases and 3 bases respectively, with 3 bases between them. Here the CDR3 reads CSATDTEAFF. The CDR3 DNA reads TGCAGTGCTACGGACACTGAAGCTTTCTTT.

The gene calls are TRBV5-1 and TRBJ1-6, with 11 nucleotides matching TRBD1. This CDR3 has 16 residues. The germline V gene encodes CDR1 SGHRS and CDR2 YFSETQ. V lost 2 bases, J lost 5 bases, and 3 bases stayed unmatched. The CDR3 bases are TGCGCCAGCAGCTTTGGGACAGGGGGGAATAATTCACCCCTCCACTTT. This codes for CASSFGTGGNNSPLHF. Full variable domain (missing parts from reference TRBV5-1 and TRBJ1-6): KAGVTQTPRYLIKTRGQQVTLSCSPISGHRSVSWYQQTPGQGLQFLFEYFSETQRNKGNFPGRFSGRQFSNSRSEMNVSTLELGDSALYLCASSFGTGGNNSPLHFGNGTRLTVT.

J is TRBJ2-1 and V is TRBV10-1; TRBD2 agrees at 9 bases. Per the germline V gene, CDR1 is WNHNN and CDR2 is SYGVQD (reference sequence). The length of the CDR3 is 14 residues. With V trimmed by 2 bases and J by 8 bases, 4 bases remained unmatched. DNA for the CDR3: TGCGCCAGCAGTGAGAGGCGGGGGGGGGATGAGCAGTTCTTC. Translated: CASSERRGGDEQFF.

The CDR3 DNA reads as TGTGCCAGCAGCCCCCGGACTAGCGGCTCCTACGAGCAGTACTTC. This encodes CASSPRTSGSYEQYF. The V and J genes are TRBV7-9 and TRBJ2-7; 10 nucleotides match TRBD2. V gave up 5 bases and J gave up 0 bases; unmatched junction bases: 4. This CDR3 has 15 residues. Germline-derived CDR1 and CDR2 are SEHNR and FQNEAQ (reference sequence).

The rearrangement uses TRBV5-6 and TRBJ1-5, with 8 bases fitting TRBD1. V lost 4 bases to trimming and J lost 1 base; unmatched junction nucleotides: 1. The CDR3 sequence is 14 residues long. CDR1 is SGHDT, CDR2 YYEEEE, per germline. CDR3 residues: CASSGTGSNQPQHF. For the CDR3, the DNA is TGTGCCAGCAGCGGGACAGGCAGCAATCAGCCCCAGCATTTT.

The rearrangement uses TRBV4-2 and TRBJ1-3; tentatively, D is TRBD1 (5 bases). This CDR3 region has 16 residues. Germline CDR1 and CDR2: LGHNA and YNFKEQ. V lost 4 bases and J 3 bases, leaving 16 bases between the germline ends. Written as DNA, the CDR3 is TGTGCCAGCAGCCCATTTCGAACAGGTGATGGAAACACCATATATTTT. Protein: CASSPFRTGDGNTIYF.